One sample yielded the 28 T cell receptor beta chains listed below, sequenced in a study of T cells in Graves' hyperthyroidism and ophthalmopathy. Amplification of TCR beta CDR3 regions used RNA as the template. The HTBI set primed first-round TCR CDR3 RT-PCR. TCRdb independently ran MiXCR on the multiplex PCR reads; one entry per CDR3 protein. Of some 270,000 distinct CDR3 sequences in the sample, about an eighth were seen once. Sequenced input: blood. The receptors stem from a woman in her 30s with Graves' hyperthyroidism that later progressed to Graves' ophthalmopathy.

As to this clonotype: An end of the junction does not agree with germline; a read error may underlie this. The gene calls are TRBV7-7 and TRBJ2-5, with 13 bases aligning to TRBD2. CDR3 length: 16 residues. The V gene's germline CDR1 is SSHAT and CDR2 FNYEAQ (reference sequence). CDR3 nucleotide sequence: TGTGCTAGCAGCCCAGGACTAGCGGGAGCTAAAGAGACCCAGTACTTC. Translated: CASSPGLAGAKETQYF.

The table lists this clonotype with many counts. This sequence joins TRBV7-3 and TRBJ2-3; D unclear. V gave up 5 bases and J gave up 4 bases, with 13 bases separating them. This CDR3 has 14 residues. Germline CDR1 is SGHTA and CDR2 is FQGTGA. The CDR3 region has the DNA TGTGCCAGCAGCCCGCAAGCAAAACCAGATACGCAGTATTTT. This gives the protein CASSPQAKPDTQYF. The full variable domain, completed using reference TRBV7-3 and TRBJ2-3, is GAGVSQTPSNKVTEKGKYVELRCDPISGHTALYWYRQSLGQGPEFLIYFQGTGAADDSGLPNDRFFAVRPEGSVSTLKIQRTERGDSAVYLCASSPQAKPDTQYFGPGTRLTVL.

This clonotype turned up a few times. The V and J genes are TRBV5-4 and TRBJ2-4; 10 bases map to TRBD2. The J segment lost 0 bases and the V segment lost 0 bases, leaving 6 bases of the junction unmatched. Germline CDR1 SGHNT, CDR2 YYREEE (reference sequence). CDR3 length: 18 residues. CDR3 bases: TGTGCCAGCAGCTTGGGTCCTAGCGGGGGCCTAGCCAAAAACATTCAGTACTTC. This translates into CASSLGPSGGLAKNIQYF.

The chain employs TRBV28 and TRBJ1-4; no clear D gene. The V gene's germline CDR1 is MDHEN and CDR2 SYDVKM. This CDR3 is 14 amino acids long. V lost 6 bases, J lost 7 bases, and 15 bases lay in between. In nucleotides, the CDR3 is TGTGCCAGCAGCCGACAAGCCATGGGTGAAAAACTGTTTTTT. As protein: CASSRQAMGEKLFF.

The sample holds many counts of this clonotype. The J gene is TRBJ2-1, the V gene TRBV13; TRBD2 is a possible D gene (6 bases). Looked up from germline, CDR1 is PRHDT and CDR2 is FYEKMQ (reference sequence). The CDR3 runs 16 residues. Trimming stripped 0 bases from V and 6 bases from J, with 15 bases between. CDR3 DNA sequence: TGTGCCAGCAGCTTAGGGCGACTAGAGGGGATCAATGAGCAGTTCTTC. Translating gives CASSLGRLEGINEQFF.

The table lists this clonotype with many counts. The chain has TRBV30 and TRBJ2-1; D gene ambiguous. The V end was cut by 4 bases, the J end by 4 bases, with 5 bases between. The CDR3 has 11 amino acids. Germline CDR1 reads GTSNPN; CDR2 reads SVGIG (reference sequence). The CDR3 loop reads CAWTEYNEQFF. The CDR3 nucleotides are TGTGCCTGGACAGAGTACAATGAGCAGTTCTTC.

This clonotype appeared many times. This chain uses TRBV6-5 with TRBJ1-2; 9 positions agree with TRBD1. Germline loops: CDR1 MNHEY, CDR2 SVGAGI. V lost 2 bases, J lost 7 bases, and 5 bases stayed unmatched. This CDR3 is built from 14 residues. The CDR3 loop reads CASSYRTGEGGYTF. The CDR3 DNA reads as TGTGCCAGCAGTTACAGGACAGGGGAGGGTGGCTACACCTTC.

This clonotype was counted at least ten times. V usage is TRBV20-1 and J usage is TRBJ2-1; 9 bases line up with TRBD2. The CDR3 extends over 17 amino acids. J lost 2 bases, V lost 3 bases, and 11 bases had no gene match. CDR1 DFQATT and CDR2 SNEGSKA come from the germline V gene (reference sequence). The CDR3 region has the DNA TGCAGTGCTAGGCCCCCGGGGCGGGGGGGAACCTACAATGAGCAGTTCTTC. Its translation is CSARPPGRGGTYNEQFF.

This chain joins TRBV20-1 and TRBJ2-7, with TRBD2 identical over 9 bases. Germline V gene sequence: CDR1 DFQATT, CDR2 SNEGSKA (reference sequence). This CDR3 has 14 amino acids. CDR3 region: CSARGREGPYEQYF. The CDR3 DNA reads as TGCAGCGCCCGGGGGCGGGAGGGCCCCTACGAGCAGTACTTC.

A few counts support this clonotype. The chain employs TRBV4-2 and TRBJ2-5; no clear D. Trimming removed 0 bases from V and 2 bases from J, with 4 bases in between. This CDR3 region has 13 residues. The germline V gene encodes CDR1 LGHNA and CDR2 YNFKEQ. The CDR3 region has the DNA TGTGCCAGCAGCCAAGAATGGCAAGAGACCCAGTACTTC. It is translated as CASSQEWQETQYF.

This clonotype has ten or more counts. This chain joins TRBV12-3 or TRBV12-4 and TRBJ2-7; 10 bases agree with TRBD2. The CDR3 covers 14 residues. Unmatched junction bases numbered 5, after V lost 7 bases and J lost 2 bases. The CDR3 region is CASTLSGRAYEQYF. CDR3 nucleotides: TGTGCCAGCACCCTAAGCGGGAGGGCCTACGAGCAGTACTTC.

This clonotype was picked up many times. The gene calls are TRBV6-2 or TRBV6-3 and TRBJ2-1; D not certain. V was pared by 0 bases and J by 0 bases, with 9 bases between. This CDR3 has 16 amino acids. In germline, CDR1 is MNHEY, CDR2 SVGEGT. The CDR3 sequence: CASSYSPTSSYNEQFF. DNA of the CDR3: TGTGCCAGCAGTTACTCGCCAACTTCCTCCTACAATGAGCAGTTCTTC.

This clonotype appeared a few times. The chain recombines TRBV6-5 with TRBJ1-1; 7 bases line up with TRBD1. CDR1 and CDR2 (germline): MNHEY, SVGAGI. The CDR3 covers 13 residues. V shed 3 bases, J shed 9 bases, and the junction held 7 bases outside the gene matches. CDR3 sequence: CASSYAAGGKAFF. The CDR3 DNA reads TGTGCCAGCAGTTATGCGGCAGGGGGTAAAGCTTTCTTT.

The chain recombines TRBV4-3 with TRBJ2-5; D not certain. The germline V and J ends were trimmed by 1 base and 5 bases, with 8 bases remaining between them. The CDR3 extends over 13 amino acids. Per the germline V gene, CDR1 is LGHNA and CDR2 is YSLEER. CDR3: CASSQGVRETQYF. DNA for the CDR3: TGCGCCAGCAGCCAAGGGGTTCGGGAGACCCAGTACTTC.

This clonotype turned up a few times. The chain couples TRBV20-1 to TRBJ1-4, with a possible D match to TRBD1 (6 bases). The CDR3 runs 13 residues. Germline loops: CDR1 DFQATT, CDR2 SNEGSKA (reference sequence). V shed 7 bases and J shed 8 bases, with 17 bases lying between them. The CDR3 protein is CSVGSGEGEKLFF. The CDR3 coding sequence is TGCAGTGTTGGGTCAGGGGAAGGCGAAAAACTGTTTTTT.

This clonotype was picked up many times. This sequence joins TRBV3-2 and TRBJ2-3; TRBD1 was called by the table and not checked on the DNA. TRBV3-2 is annotated as a pseudogene. The length of the CDR3 is 18 residues. The CDR3 nucleotides read TGTGCCAGCAGCCCAAGCCCCCTGGGCGGACACCATATCGATACGCAGTATTTT. Amino acid sequence: CASSPSPLGGHHIDTQYF.

V usage is TRBV9 and J usage is TRBJ2-1; 10 nucleotides align to TRBD2. This CDR3 is 15 amino acids long. The germline CDR1 and CDR2 sequences are SGDLS and YYNGEE. J was trimmed by 9 bases and V by 2 bases; bases with no gene match: 8. The CDR3, as DNA: TGTGCCAGCAGCGTCCGGCTAGCGGGAGAAGGTGAGCAGTTCTTC. This codes for CASSVRLAGEGEQFF.

This clonotype has ten or more counts. The chain has TRBV7-3 and TRBJ2-5, with D perhaps matching TRBD1 (6 bases). Germline CDR1 is SGHTA and CDR2 is FQGTGA. This CDR3 is built from 14 residues. Deletions cut 5 bases from V and 2 bases from J, with 12 bases between. CDR3 in amino acids: CASSQSGQQETQYF. The CDR3, as DNA: TGTGCCAGCAGCCAGTCCGGACAGCAAGAGACCCAGTACTTC.

The chain recombines TRBV9 with TRBJ2-3; possibly TRBD2 for D (6 bases). The length of the CDR3 is 16 residues. V gave up 2 bases and J gave up 4 bases, with 17 bases separating them. Germline loops: CDR1 SGDLS, CDR2 YYNGEE. CDR3 DNA sequence: TGTGCCAGCAGCGTTCCGGGGGACCTAGCCTCAGATACGCAGTATTTT. Translating gives CASSVPGDLASDTQYF.

This clonotype was counted many times. The J gene is TRBJ1-5, the V gene TRBV6-2 or TRBV6-3; TRBD1 is a possible D gene (5 bases). V lost 4 bases and J lost 0, with 16 bases in between. Per the germline V gene, CDR1 is MNHEY and CDR2 is SVGEGT. This CDR3 is built from 17 residues. DNA for the CDR3: TGTGCCAGCAGTTCCCTCCGGGGCTCGGGTAGCAATCAGCCCCAGCATTTT. It specifies CASSSLRGSGSNQPQHF.

This clonotype was observed a handful of times. A much larger clone differs by one base, so this may be a read error. The J gene is TRBJ2-3, the V gene TRBV27; 8 nucleotides match TRBD2. This CDR3 has 17 residues. Germline CDR1 is MNHEY and CDR2 is SMNVEV (reference sequence). The CDR3 sequence is CTSSTDEAGEGRGTQYF. CDR3 DNA: TGTACCAGCAGTACGGACGAAGCGGGAGAGGGACGGGGTACGCAGTATTTT.

This clonotype was counted a few times. Here the CDR3 omits its conserved ending phenylalanine or tryptophan, so a read error is the likely source. The chain is built from TRBV11-1 and TRBJ1-1, with D maybe TRBD1 (5 bases). The germline V gene has CDR1 SGHAT and CDR2 FQDESV (reference sequence). V was cut by 6 bases and J by 7 bases, with 15 bases left in between. CDR3 length: 13 amino acids. The CDR3 DNA follows: TGTGCCAGCAGACCTGACAGACCCCATGAAGCTTTCCTT. Residues: CASRPDRPHEAFL.

Note on this clonotype: The junction and the germline gene differ at one end; a read error may be behind it. This sequence joins TRBV12-3 or TRBV12-4 and TRBJ2-5, with TRBD2 matching over 8 bases. The CDR3 loop spans 13 amino acids. CDR3 protein: CAGSGAGEETQYF. As DNA, the CDR3 is TGTGCCGGCAGTGGAGCGGGAGAAGAGACCCAGTACTTC.

V gene TRBV10-3 combines with J gene TRBJ2-3; 10 nucleotides align to TRBD2. CDR1 is ENHRY, CDR2 SYGVKD, per germline. Germline trimming cut 7 bases from V and 4 bases from J; bases unmatched to any gene: 11. This CDR3 contains 16 residues. The CDR3 DNA reads as TGTGCCATCATGGCTAGCGGGAGCACGGGACCAGATACGCAGTATTTT. Translation gives CAIMASGSTGPDTQYF.

This clonotype has just a few counts. The CDR3 region is CASRAAALPTDTQYF. CDR3 sequence (DNA): TGTGCCAGTAGGGCCGCGGCCTTACCCACAGATACGCAGTATTTT. The rearrangement joins TRBV19 to TRBJ2-3; D unclear. Germline CDR1 LNHDA, CDR2 SQIVND (reference sequence). This CDR3 is built from 15 residues. The V end lost 6 bases, the J end lost 2 bases, and 15 bases lay between the germline ends.

This clonotype has ten or more counts. The chain uses TRBV14 and TRBJ2-1; 11 bases are shared with TRBD2. The trim removed 5 bases at V and 6 bases at J, leaving 3 bases unmatched. CDR1 and CDR2 (germline): SGHDN, FVKESK. The CDR3 extends over 14 amino acids. The CDR3 here is CASSATSGSNEQFF. The CDR3, as DNA: TGTGCCAGCAGCGCCACTAGCGGGAGCAATGAGCAGTTCTTC.

In its sample, this clonotype was seen many times. The rearrangement uses TRBV6-1 and TRBJ1-5; the match to TRBD1 covers 8 bases. The V and J ends lost 3 bases and 0 bases, in that order; junction bases with no gene match: 4. Germline-derived CDR1 and CDR2 are MNHNS and SASEGT. This CDR3 spans 16 amino acids. The CDR3, as DNA: TGTGCCAGCAGTGACCAGGGACAGGTTAGCAATCAGCCCCAGCATTTT. Translation: CASSDQGQVSNQPQHF.

Remarks on this clonotype: A read error may be the cause here, since a much bigger clone is one base away. V gene TRBV4-3 combines with J gene TRBJ2-7; 7 bases agree with TRBD1. V lost 4 bases, J lost 7 bases, and 16 bases stayed unmatched. The V gene's germline CDR1 is LGHNA and CDR2 YSLEER. The CDR3 has 16 amino acids. The CDR3 here is CASSPRPAGGLDEQYF. CDR3 in DNA: TGCGCCAGCAGCCCCCGTCCTGCAGGGGGTCTGGATGAGCAGTACTTC.